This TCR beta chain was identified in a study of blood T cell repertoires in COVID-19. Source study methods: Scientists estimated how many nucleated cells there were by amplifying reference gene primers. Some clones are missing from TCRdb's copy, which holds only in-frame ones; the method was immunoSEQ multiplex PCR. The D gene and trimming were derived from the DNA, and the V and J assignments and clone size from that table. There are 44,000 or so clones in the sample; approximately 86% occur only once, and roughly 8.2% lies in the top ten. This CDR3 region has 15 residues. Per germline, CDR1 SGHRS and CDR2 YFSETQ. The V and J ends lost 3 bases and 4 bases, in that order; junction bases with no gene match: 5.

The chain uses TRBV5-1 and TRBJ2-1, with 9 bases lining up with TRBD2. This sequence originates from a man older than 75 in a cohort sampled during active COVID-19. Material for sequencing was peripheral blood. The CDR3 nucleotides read TGCGCCAGCAGCTCGACTAGCGGAAGTTACAATGAGCAGTTCTTC. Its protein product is CASSSTSGSYNEQFF.